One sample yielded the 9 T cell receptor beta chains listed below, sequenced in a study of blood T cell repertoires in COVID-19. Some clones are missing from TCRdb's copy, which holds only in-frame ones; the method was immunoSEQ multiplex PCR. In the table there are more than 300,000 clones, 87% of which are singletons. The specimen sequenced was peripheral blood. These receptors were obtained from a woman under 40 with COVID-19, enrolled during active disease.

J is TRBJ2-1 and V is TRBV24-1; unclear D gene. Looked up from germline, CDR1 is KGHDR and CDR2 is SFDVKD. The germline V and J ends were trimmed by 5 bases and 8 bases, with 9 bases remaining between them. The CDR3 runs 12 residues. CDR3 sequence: CATSGLEYEQFF. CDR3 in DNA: TGTGCCACCAGTGGGTTGGAGTATGAGCAGTTCTTC.

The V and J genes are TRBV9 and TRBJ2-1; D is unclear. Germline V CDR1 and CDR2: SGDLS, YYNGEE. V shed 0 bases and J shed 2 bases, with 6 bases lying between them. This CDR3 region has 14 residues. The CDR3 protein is CASSVVTAYNEQFF. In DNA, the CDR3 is TGTGCCAGCAGCGTAGTAACGGCCTACAATGAGCAGTTCTTC.

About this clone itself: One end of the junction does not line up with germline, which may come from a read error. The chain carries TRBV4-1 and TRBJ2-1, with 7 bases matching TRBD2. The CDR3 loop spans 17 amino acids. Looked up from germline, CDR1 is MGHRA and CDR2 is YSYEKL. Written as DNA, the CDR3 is TGCGCCAGCAGCCAAATAAGGGCGGGAGTCTCCCACAATGAGCAGTTCTTC. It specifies CASSQIRAGVSHNEQFF.

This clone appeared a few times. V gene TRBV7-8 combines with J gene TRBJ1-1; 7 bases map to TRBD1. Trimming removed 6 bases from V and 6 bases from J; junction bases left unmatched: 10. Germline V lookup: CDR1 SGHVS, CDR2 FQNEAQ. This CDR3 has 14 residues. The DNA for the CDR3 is TGTGCCAGCAGTTTTGACAGGGCAGGAGCTGAAGCTTTCTTT. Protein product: CASSFDRAGAEAFF.

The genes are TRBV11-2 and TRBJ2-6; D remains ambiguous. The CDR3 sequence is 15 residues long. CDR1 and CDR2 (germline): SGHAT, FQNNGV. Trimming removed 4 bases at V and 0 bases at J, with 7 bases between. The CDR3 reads CASSSIASGANVLTF. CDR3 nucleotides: TGTGCCAGCAGCTCGATAGCCTCTGGGGCCAACGTCCTGACTTTC.

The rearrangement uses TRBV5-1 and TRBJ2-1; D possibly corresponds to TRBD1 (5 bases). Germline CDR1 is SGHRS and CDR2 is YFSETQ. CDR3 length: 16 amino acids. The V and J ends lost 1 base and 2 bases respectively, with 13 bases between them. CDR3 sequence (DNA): TGCGCCAGCAGCTTGACAGTAGGGGCGACCTACAATGAGCAGTTCTTC. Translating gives CASSLTVGATYNEQFF.

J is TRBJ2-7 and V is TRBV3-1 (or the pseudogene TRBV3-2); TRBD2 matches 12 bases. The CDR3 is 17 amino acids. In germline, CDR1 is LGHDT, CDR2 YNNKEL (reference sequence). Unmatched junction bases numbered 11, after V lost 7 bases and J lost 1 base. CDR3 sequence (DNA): TGTGCCAGCACCCATCAACTAGCGGGAGGTATTTCCTACGAGCAGTACTTC. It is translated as CASTHQLAGGISYEQYF.

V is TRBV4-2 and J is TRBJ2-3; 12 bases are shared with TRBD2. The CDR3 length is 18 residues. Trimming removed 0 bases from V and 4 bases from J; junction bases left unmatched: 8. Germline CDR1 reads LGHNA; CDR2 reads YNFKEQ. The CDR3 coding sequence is TGTGCCAGCAGCCAAGATAGTCCGCTAGCGGGAGGGCCAGATACGCAGTATTTT. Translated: CASSQDSPLAGGPDTQYF.

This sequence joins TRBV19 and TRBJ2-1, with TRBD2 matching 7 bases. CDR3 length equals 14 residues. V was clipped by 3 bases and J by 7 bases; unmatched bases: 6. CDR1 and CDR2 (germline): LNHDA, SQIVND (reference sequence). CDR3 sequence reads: CASSIRREQNEQFF. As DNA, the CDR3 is TGTGCCAGTAGTATCAGGCGGGAGCAGAATGAGCAGTTCTTC.